Reported below is one T cell receptor beta chain. Its antigen is undetermined. The V and J ends lost 5 bases and 7 bases respectively, with 14 bases between them. Germline CDR1 and CDR2: MNHNS and SASEGT. The CDR3 contains 13 residues. Unstimulated PBMCs were sorted into CD3+CD4+ and CD3+CD8+ populations. This sample stems from a study of T cell clones after liver transplantation. Looking at the study overall: HCV positivity affected three of eight recipients; the rest lacked autoimmune or viral indications. Findings of the study overall: In a couple of subjects, few donor cells limited the measurable donor-reactive repertoire.

TCRdb's table, derived via immunoSEQ multiplex PCR, lists solely in-frame clones and lacks some. The top ten clones hold just under 1% of a sample with approximately 100,000 clones, approximately 78% of them seen once. The J gene is TRBJ2-5, the V gene TRBV6-1; D is uncertain. The sequence was obtained from a human donor who received a liver transplant. The sequences come from CD4+ T cells from blood, collected before liver transplant. CDR3 protein: CASSHNRPGTQYF. The CDR3 DNA sequence: TGTGCCAGCAGTCATAATCGGCCCGGGACCCAGTACTTC.